This TCR beta chain derives from a study of post-analysis software for immune sequencing data. Across the study: Disease trajectories encompassed relapsing-remitting, secondary progressive and progressive-relapsing multiple sclerosis.

Tagging with unique molecular identifiers was a feature of the TCR beta cDNA libraries. It was from approximately 0.91 to 9.4 million T cells that around 500,000 cDNA molecules came. TCRdb recomputed calls from the PCR reads with MiXCR, one row per CDR3 protein. The top ten clones hold roughly 8.2% of a sample with hundreds of thousands of distinct CDR3 sequences, 35% to 45% of them seen once. This clonotype has only a few counts. Its antigen is currently unknown. Findings and limits, study-wide: Batch-mates among the samples co-clustered strongly by F measure. Controls' normalized Chao1 diversity significantly exceeded that of multiple sclerosis patients.

This TCR derives from a girl under 10 years old with multiple sclerosis. The material sequenced was blood.

CDR3 loop: CASSLRRGAGAEAFF. The CDR3 DNA follows: TGTGCCAGCAGTTTACGGAGGGGAGCGGGGGCTGAAGCTTTCTTT. The rearrangement joins TRBV12-3 or TRBV12-4 to TRBJ1-1; D may be TRBD1 (5 bases). The CDR3 loop spans 15 amino acids. V was pared by 2 bases and J by 6 bases, with 16 bases between.